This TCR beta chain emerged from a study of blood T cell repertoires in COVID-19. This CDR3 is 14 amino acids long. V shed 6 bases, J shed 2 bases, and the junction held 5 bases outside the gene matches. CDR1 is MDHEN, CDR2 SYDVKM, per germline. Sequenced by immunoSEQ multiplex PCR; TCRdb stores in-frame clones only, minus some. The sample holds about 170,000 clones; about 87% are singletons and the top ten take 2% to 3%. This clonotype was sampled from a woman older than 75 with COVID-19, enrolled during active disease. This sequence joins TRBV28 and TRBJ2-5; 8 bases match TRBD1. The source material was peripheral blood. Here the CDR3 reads CASRITGGQETQYF. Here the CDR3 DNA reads TGTGCCAGCAGAATCACAGGGGGTCAAGAGACCCAGTACTTC.